The 18 T cell receptor beta chains below come from one sample, sequenced in a study of blood T cells in healthy people across ages (dated by TCRdb to the mid-2010s). Library method: 5' RACE. The sequencer listed for this sample is Illumina HiSeq 2500. A second about 7 to 11 cycle PCR used a sample-barcoded 5' primer and a J-beta primer mix. The public reads were reprocessed in TCRdb via fastp at Q25 and MiXCR, keeping in-frame beta chains. Entries are consolidated by CDR3 protein sequence, retaining the most common genes and DNA. The sample table shows 650,000 to 700,000 distinct CDR3 sequences, and under 65% are seen once. Less than 15% of the sample goes to the ten largest clones. The specimen sequenced was blood. The receptors here all came from a woman older than 75 in good health.

The table lists this clonotype with a count of one. This chain connects TRBV15 to TRBJ2-7, with 8 bases matching TRBD1. TRBJ2-4 matches the DNA end more closely, so the J call is doubtful. The CDR3 has 14 residues. CDR1 LNHNV and CDR2 YYDKDF come from the germline V gene (reference sequence). CDR3 sequence: CATSRRQGADIQYF. Here the CDR3 DNA reads TGTGCCACCAGCAGAAGGCAGGGGGCGGACATTCAGTACTTC.

The sample holds one count of this clonotype. One base away lies a much larger clone, so this may be a sequencing read error. This chain uses TRBV7-2 with TRBJ2-1; 9 bases fit TRBD2. The DNA end favors TRBJ2-7, so the J call may be wrong. Per germline, CDR1 SGHTA and CDR2 FQGNSA. The CDR3 covers 18 residues. Written as DNA, the CDR3 is TGTGCCAGCAGCTTAGAAATTTCGGGCGGGGGGGCATACAATGAGCAGTACTTC. Protein sequence: CASSLEISGGGAYNEQYF.

J is TRBJ1-4 and V is TRBV5-1; no clear D. The CDR3 contains 15 residues. Per germline, CDR1 SGHRS and CDR2 YFSETQ. V was clipped by 0 bases and J by 7 bases, with 13 bases between them. CDR3 protein: CASSLDEGRGEKLFF. The CDR3, as DNA: TGCGCCAGCAGCTTGGATGAGGGCCGCGGTGAAAAACTGTTTTTT.

The gene calls are TRBV20-1 and TRBJ1-2; TRBD1 might be the D (5 bases). In germline, CDR1 is DFQATT, CDR2 SNEGSKA (reference sequence). This CDR3 is 14 amino acids long. The V and J ends lost 1 base and 0 bases respectively, with 9 bases between them. The CDR3 region has the DNA TGCAGTGCTAGAGCCCTGGGGGCTAACTATGGCTACACCTTC. It specifies CSARALGANYGYTF.

The chain recombines TRBV20-1 with TRBJ2-5; TRBD2 matches 13 bases. In germline, CDR1 is DFQATT, CDR2 SNEGSKA (reference sequence). After removal of 6 bases from V and 3 bases from J, the junction contained 7 bases not matched to a gene. This CDR3 region has 15 residues. CDR3 in amino acids: CSAPGLAGAEETQYF. The CDR3 nucleotides read TGCAGTGCCCCAGGACTAGCGGGAGCCGAAGAGACCCAGTACTTC.

The CDR3 bases are TGCAGTGCTCTCACTAGACAGCGTTGGAGCTCCTACGAGCAGTACTTC. Amino acids: CSALTRQRWSSYEQYF. This sequence joins TRBV20-1 and TRBJ2-7, with D possibly called TRBD1 or TRBD2 (5 bases each). The ends were cut back, 5 bases at V and 0 bases at J, with 20 bases in the middle. The germline gives CDR1 DFQATT, CDR2 SNEGSKA (reference sequence). The CDR3 runs 16 residues.

This clonotype occurred a few times. V is TRBV20-1 and J is TRBJ1-5; D gene unclear. Per germline, CDR1 DFQATT and CDR2 SNEGSKA (reference sequence). The germline V and J ends were trimmed by 1 base and 7 bases, with 11 bases remaining between them. The CDR3 covers 13 residues. The CDR3 coding sequence is TGCAGTGCTAGAGGGCAGGCGGGACAGCCCCAGCATTTT. Its protein is CSARGQAGQPQHF.

This chain joins TRBV15 and TRBJ2-7; D is perhaps TRBD1 (6 bases). The CDR3 length is 12 residues. Trimming shortened V by 0 bases and J by 9 bases, and 9 bases separated the two germline ends. Germline CDR1 is LNHNV and CDR2 is YYDKDF (reference sequence). The CDR3 DNA is TGTGCCACCAGCAGAGATCAACAGGGGCAGTACTTC. It specifies CATSRDQQGQYF.

The chain has TRBV10-3 and TRBJ2-2; maybe TRBD1 (6 bases). Germline lookup yields CDR1 ENHRY and CDR2 SYGVKD. V was clipped by 4 bases and J by 3 bases, with 12 bases between them. The CDR3 length is 15 residues. The CDR3 bases are TGTGCCATCAGTGGTACAGGGACCTACACCGGGGAGCTGTTTTTT. It encodes CAISGTGTYTGELFF.

The chain joins TRBV4-1 to TRBJ2-5; either TRBD1 or TRBD2 may fit D (7 bases each). CDR1 MGHRA and CDR2 YSYEKL come from the germline V gene. Trimming stripped 2 bases from V and 5 bases from J, with 24 bases between. The CDR3 has 18 amino acids. CDR3 in amino acids: CASSQTWGGIRGGETQYF. Here the CDR3 DNA reads TGCGCCAGCAGCCAAACTTGGGGGGGGATTCGAGGGGGCGAGACCCAGTACTTC.

This clonotype was detected many times. The chain couples TRBV6-6 to TRBJ2-7; D not certain. V lost 5 bases, J lost 3 bases, and 5 bases lay in between. Per germline, CDR1 MNHNY and CDR2 SVGAGI (reference sequence). The CDR3 extends over 11 amino acids. CDR3 loop: CASSAGYEQYF. For the CDR3, the DNA is TGTGCCAGCAGTGCCGGCTACGAGCAGTACTTC.

The chain links TRBV9 to TRBJ2-1, with TRBD2 as a possible D gene (5 bases). This CDR3 is built from 14 residues. Germline V CDR1 and CDR2: SGDLS, YYNGEE. The ends were cut back, 0 bases at V and 7 bases at J, with 11 bases in the middle. CDR3 protein: CASSVEVSVNEQFF. In DNA form, the CDR3 reads TGTGCCAGCAGCGTAGAAGTTAGCGTGAATGAGCAGTTCTTC.

This clonotype was observed many times. The chain links TRBV7-3 to TRBJ2-1; TRBD1 aligns across 9 bases. The CDR3 loop spans 15 amino acids. The V gene's germline CDR1 is SGHTA and CDR2 FQGTGA. J was trimmed by 7 bases and V by 4 bases; bases with no gene match: 8. The CDR3 loop is CASSSGQGAGNEQFF. The CDR3 DNA follows: TGTGCCAGCAGCTCGGGACAGGGAGCGGGGAATGAGCAGTTCTTC. Full variable domain (missing parts from reference TRBV7-3 and TRBJ2-1): GAGVSQTPSNKVTEKGKYVELRCDPISGHTALYWYRQSLGQGPEFLIYFQGTGAADDSGLPNDRFFAVRPEGSVSTLKIQRTERGDSAVYLCASSSGQGAGNEQFFGPGTRLTVL.

The chain has TRBV13 and TRBJ2-1; TRBD1 is a possible D gene (6 bases). Trimming took off 4 bases at V and 0 bases at J, with 16 bases between the two ends. Germline assignment: CDR1 PRHDT and CDR2 FYEKMQ (reference sequence). The CDR3 spans 17 residues. The CDR3 nucleotides read TGTGCCAGCAGCTACGAGACAGGACGCAGCTCCTACAATGAGCAGTTCTTC. It yields the protein CASSYETGRSSYNEQFF.

This clonotype turned up a few times. Given a much more abundant clone one base away, this may be a read error. The V and J genes are TRBV28 and TRBJ2-1, with D perhaps TRBD2 (5 bases). Trimming removed 3 bases at V and 5 bases at J, with 8 bases between. Per the germline V gene, CDR1 is MDHEN and CDR2 is SYDVKM. The CDR3 spans 13 residues. CDR3 sequence (DNA): TGTGCCAGCAGTTTCCCCGGGAACAATGAGCAGTTCTTC. As protein: CASSFPGNNEQFF.

Many counts were recorded for this clonotype. The genes are TRBV10-3 and TRBJ2-1; unclear D gene. The V gene's germline CDR1 is ENHRY and CDR2 SYGVKD. This CDR3 has 12 residues. V lost 6 bases, J lost 6 bases, and 9 bases lay in between. CDR3 protein: CAIRAGPNEQFF. The CDR3 DNA follows: TGTGCCATCAGAGCTGGGCCCAATGAGCAGTTCTTC.

The chain is built from TRBV6-1 and TRBJ2-3; 10 nucleotides align to TRBD2. CDR1 is MNHNS and CDR2 is SASEGT in the germline V gene. The CDR3 spans 16 residues. V was pared by 6 bases and J by 0 bases, with 6 bases of the junction left unmatched. CDR3 loop: CASRRRTSGSTDTQYF. The CDR3 DNA reads as TGTGCCAGCAGGCGACGGACTAGCGGAAGCACAGATACGCAGTATTTT.

The chain combines TRBV29-1 with TRBJ1-4; D gene unclear. Germline V gives CDR1 SQVTM, CDR2 ANQGSEA. V was shortened by 0 bases and J by 8 bases, with 13 bases between the two germline ends. CDR3 length: 14 residues. The CDR3 nucleotides are TGCAGCGTTGAAGATCCCTTCGGCGGAGAAAAACTGTTTTTT. Residues: CSVEDPFGGEKLFF.